The clone carrying this T cell receptor (beta chain) was picked up a small number of times. Its specificity is not known. One junction end disagrees with the germline gene, perhaps due to a read error. Construction of TCR beta libraries relied on iRepertoire HTBI primers and on Arm-PCR targeting CDR3 regions. TCRdb fed the multiplex PCR reads into MiXCR, producing one record per CDR3 protein. In the table there are roughly 530,000 distinct CDR3 sequences, around 15% of which are singletons. This CDR3 comprises 15 residues. CDR1 and CDR2 (germline): PRHDT, FYEKMQ (reference sequence). This record comes from a study of regulatory T cells in long-lasting Graves disease. Overall study results and limits: Persistent cases of Graves' showed reduced TCR diversity relative to newly diagnosed patients.

Described time point: newly diagnosed GD, antithyroid drugs for less than 3 months. Extracted RNA from PBMCs served as the source of the TCR library. Graves' disease diagnosis relied on American Thyroid Association guidelines. These data also featured in a second study, about T cells in Graves' hyperthyroidism and ophthalmopathy. That source reports: Primed by the HTBI set, a first-round RT-PCR was run on the TCR CDR3.

This TCR was recovered from a woman aged 35-65 years with Graves disease. The starting material was peripheral blood mononuclear cells (PBMCs), obtained at new diagnosis, from a patient treated with antithyroid drugs. This chain links TRBV13 with TRBJ1-1; a possible D gene is TRBD1 (6 bases). The CDR3 region is CASSFRGGVNTEAFF. CDR3 sequence (DNA): TGTGCCAGCAGCTTCAGGGGCGGCGTGAATACTGAAGCTTTCTTT.